The subject of this entry is one TCR beta chain. Its specificity is not known. This sample is part of a study of T cell responses to AZD1222 COVID-19 vaccine. Study-wide points: White British donors predominated, females outnumbered males, and clonal diversity was possibly underestimated. Regions 160-218 and 743-854 dominated among vaccine-associated CD4 TCRs spanning spike. A rise in Spike-specific TCR breadth and depth followed two AZD1222 doses.

This CDR3 has 14 amino acids. Germline CDR1 reads SGHTA; CDR2 reads FQGNSA. The junction had 5 bases not matched to a gene; V was cut back by 5 bases and J by 4 bases. TCRdb keeps only in-frame clones here, not all; method: immunoSEQ multiplex PCR. The sample has 120,000 or so clones; around 88% are singletons. The J gene is TRBJ1-5, the V gene TRBV7-2; 7 nucleotides align to TRBD1. Sequenced here: peripheral blood, sampled 28 days after the second AZD1222 dose. The receptor was isolated from an adult who received the AZD1222 COVID-19 vaccine. CDR3 loop: CASSMGQLNQPQHF. The CDR3 DNA reads as TGTGCCAGCAGCATGGGACAGCTTAATCAGCCCCAGCATTTT.